The sequence of this T cell receptor (beta chain) was determined in a study of blood T cell repertoires in COVID-19. Study-wide context: T cells, B-cell-depleted T cells, or PBMCs supplied cDNA or gDNA.

Recruitment covered over 20 US areas and drew participants whose ages spanned about 18 to 100 years. Allocation to cohorts depended on clinical history reported by the participants. The CDR3 has 15 amino acids. V was pared by 4 bases and J by 12 bases, with 18 bases of the junction left unmatched. CDR1 and CDR2 from the germline V gene are SGDLS and YYNGEE. Method: immunoSEQ multiplex PCR; TCRdb's copy keeps in-frame clones and lacks some. Of 200,000 to 300,000 clones in the sample, 80% to 90% are singletons; the top ten hold over 0.85%. The V call is TRBV9, the J call TRBJ1-1; 7 nucleotides match TRBD1. This receptor was identified in a man in his fifties who had been exposed to COVID-19. Material for sequencing was PBMCs or T cells enriched from blood (not recorded which). This CDR3 reads CASSLLGKPEGATFF. In nucleotides, the CDR3 is TGTGCCAGCAGCCTTCTAGGAAAGCCGGAGGGGGCGACTTTCTTT.